This T cell receptor beta chain derives from a study of cytomegalovirus exposure and HLA in healthy donors. About the research overall: As released early, the data held roughly 85 million unique TCRs from HLA-typed donors.

The PCR had 60 Vbeta and 13 Jbeta primers. Assay used: immunoSEQ multiplex PCR; TCRdb lists only in-frame clones, some missing. The data contain some 200,000 clones, less than 85% of them singletons. CDR3 length: 16 residues. With 4 bases clipped from V and 4 bases from J, the junction kept 7 bases outside the gene matches. From germline, CDR1 is SGHDN and CDR2 FVKESK. The sequenced sample was PBMCs. This sequence joins TRBV14 and TRBJ2-1, with TRBD2 matching over 10 bases. The clonotype comes from a boy aged 5-17 years in good health and CMV-seronegative. CDR3 in amino acids: CASSRSAGGRYNEQFF. As DNA, the CDR3 is TGTGCCAGCAGCCGATCAGCGGGGGGGAGATACAATGAGCAGTTCTTC.